This T cell receptor (beta chain) was sequenced in a study of OX40 agonist ivuxolimab in advanced cancers. TCRdb keeps only in-frame clones here, not all; method: immunoSEQ multiplex PCR. This sample has tens of thousands of clones, with around 90% found just once. Germline V gene sequence: CDR1 SGHVS, CDR2 FNYEAQ. Trimming shortened V by 5 bases and J by 1 base, and 9 bases separated the two germline ends. The CDR3 has 14 amino acids. V usage is TRBV7-6 and J usage is TRBJ1-5, with no clear D. The TCR sequence derives from an adult with an advanced solid tumor such as melanoma, head and neck, liver or kidney cancer. Sequencing was performed on CD4+ or CD8+ T cells sorted from blood, taken in a trial of the OX40 agonist ivuxolimab. The CDR3 here is CASSTVRSNQPQHF. In DNA, the CDR3 is TGTGCCAGCAGCACTGTAAGGAGCAATCAGCCCCAGCATTTT.